Given below is one TCR beta chain in context. Its antigen is not yet known. Preparation of the library involved the immunoSEQ multiplex PCR assay. A mixture of 60 forward primers for TCR Vbeta segments and 13 reverse primers for TCR Jbeta segments was used in the multiplex PCR. Amplification of the CDR3 region of rearranged TCR beta genes was performed with a multiplex PCR assay on genomic DNA. On the Illumina HiSeq System, the amplified TCR beta libraries were sequenced as 87-base-pair reads. In the source study's methods: A later analysis tallied about 77 million unique TCR beta chains across the 650 to 750 repertoires, and roughly 11 million of those chains were shared by two or more donors. Raw reads were error-corrected and collapsed into unique sequences by a nearest-neighbor algorithm in which closely related sequences were merged to remove PCR and sequencing errors. CDR3 sequences were aligned to IMGT reference sequences to assign V, D and J gene segments. For a sequence to be retained, at least a six-nucleotide match to both a V gene segment and a J gene segment was required. Rearrangements were classified as productive when the CDR3 lacked stop codons and remained in frame with V and J, and all other rearrangements were classified as non-productive. CDR3 was defined by IMGT convention, running from the second conserved V-encoded cysteine to the conserved J-encoded phenylalanine. Sequences without an unambiguous match to a single V gene segment were excluded from the earlier analysis of about 600 of the donors. An earlier analysis of fewer than 650 of the donors classified V segments as functional when productive rearrangements were above 56.7% and as segregating when the standard deviation between donors was above 5%. A statistical classification framework was built to diagnose cytomegalovirus status from the catalog of TCR beta chain sequences. In a later analysis, TCR nucleotide sequences were compared against IMGT/GENE-DB human TR gene sequences so that V and J genes could be assigned. Using the TCRdist pipeline, a later analysis assigned CDR3 sequences along with most-parsimonious VDJ recombination scenarios. A later analysis defined each TCR beta chain by its CDR3 amino acid sequence plus V-gene family, and excluded reads lacking a unique V-gene family. As a way to deal with suspected cross-contamination and a sequencing artifact, a later analysis dropped more than 500 nucleotide sequences that were highly shared and had low generation probability. A later analysis calculated a clonal expansion index for each public chain from normalized within-repertoire ranks of inferred template counts. In a later analysis, generation probabilities were computed using a VDJ recombination model fitted to out-of-frame rearrangements, and the results were checked against IGoR. In a later analysis, TCR-TCR, TCR-HLA and TCR-CMV co-occurrence was scored with hypergeometric tests, and a repertoire-size bias correction was applied to TCR pairs. A later analysis estimated false discovery rates by permuting HLA or CMV assignments 20 times. In a later analysis, co-occurring TCRs were grouped with DBSCAN, and TCRdist sequence similarity was added when clustering was performed within HLA-allele-positive subsets. Repertoires with fewer than 30,000 or more than 120,000 public chains, plus five repertoires with anomalous nucleotide sharing, were excluded from co-occurrence clustering. TCRdb carries this immuneACCESS record with in-frame sequences only. Its versions omit some clonotypes, under half of them owing to an unresolved V gene in the studies checked, with the rest unexplained. The V and J calls and clone size were taken over from that table, and D and trimming were inferred from the DNA. The table for this sample shows 100,000 or so clones. In total, the top ten clones hold 0.59% of the sample.

The sample belongs to a study of cytomegalovirus exposure and HLA in healthy donors (dated by TCRdb to 2015 to 2018). For context, the study as a whole: An earlier analysis of some 550 of the donors reported 250 to 350 Gb of sequence data and 117 million unique TCR beta sequences from roughly 180 million T cells. An early release covering approximately 600 HLA-typed donors comprised about 290 gigabases of sequencing data and approximately 85 million unique TCR sequences. Of the 350 to 400 genotyped donors, 65% to 90% fell in the genetic ancestry cluster associated with self-reported Caucasian donors. The study was designed to test whether signatures of past pathogen exposure could be identified by cataloging public T cell receptors. The study profiled the T cell repertoires of 666 subjects by immunosequencing and related them to cytomegalovirus serostatus. In addition to the first cohort of 500 to 850 subjects, a separate validation cohort of 130 or so different subjects was used. The study combined high-throughput TCR immunosequencing, statistical association of individual TCRs with disease status, and machine learning to predict cytomegalovirus infection status. To study patterns of TCR occurrence, a later analysis re-analyzed previously published TCR beta repertoires from around 670 donors and added high-resolution HLA genotyping. In the later analysis, no new phenotypic data were used to find candidate immune exposures; instead, reliance was placed on TCR beta sequences and their occurrence across donors. An earlier analysis of fewer than 700 of the donors applied high-throughput TCR beta sequencing to assess whether each TCR beta V gene segment acted as functional or pseudogenic. Donor age, sex, ethnicity and CMV serostatus were collected together with the repertoire data. Genome-wide SNP genotypes for about 55% of the 666 donors were used in a later genetic analysis, which treated that subset as a discovery cohort. Every discovery cohort repertoire had been produced on one sequencing platform. HLA typing covered class I and class II loci at four-digit resolution. Typing coverage differed by locus: A, B, C, DRB1 and DQB1 were typed in roughly 629-630 donors, DQA1 in about 500, DPA1 in some 600, and DPB1 in around 490. Several DR-DQ haplotypes were treated as single units for association and clustering because of strong linkage in the cohort. Among roughly 400 genotyped donors of the cohort, an average of approximately 240,000 unique TCR beta nucleotide sequences was sequenced per donor, of which about 19% were non-productive.

General conclusions and limits of the study: Presence/absence analyses assumed roughly uniform sequencing depth across donors, an assumption that may not hold. Several of the top co-occurrence clusters appeared to be linked to parvovirus B19, influenza, CMV and Epstein-Barr virus, according to a later analysis. Because HLA typing was unavailable for some donors at each locus, only the typed subset was used in association tests. Across donors, most TCR sequences were observed very rarely, whereas some public TCRs were present in many individuals. A further reported finding was that TCR beta sequences accurately predicted the HLA-A and HLA-B alleles for most subjects in the first cohort. A total of about 180 TCR beta chains were listed by the study as associated with cytomegalovirus. A later analysis found that HLA-associated TCR beta chains were more clonally expanded and had lower generation probabilities than equally common non-associated chains. A group of highly shared sequence variants was considered likely to be a technical artifact of the sequencing pipeline. An association between a missense DCLRE1C variant and V-gene and J-gene trimming of TCR beta chains was found in a later genetic analysis and replicated in an independent cohort. Specific HLA alleles were associated with around 18,000 TCR beta sequences at a false discovery rate of 0.05 in a later analysis. In a later analysis, most CMV-associated TCR beta chains were found to appear HLA-restricted, with HLA associations seemingly driven largely by CMV exposure. This cohort had only TCR beta chains sequenced, and the lack of alpha or paired-chain data limited which features could be detected. Correlated functional status among segregating V segments might reflect linkage disequilibrium, but an unknown experimental factor could not be ruled out. It was suggested by the authors that the approach could potentially be generalized to other disease states and immunological phenotypes. In both the original and validation cohorts, the classifier was reported to diagnose cytomegalovirus status with high specificity and sensitivity. The earlier analysis of almost 600 of the donors excluded roughly 16 rarely observed V segments, including chromosome 9 orphons, because counts were too low. When HLA alleles, especially DR and DQ, strongly co-occurred, attributing TCR associations to individual alleles was difficult. A later analysis found that TCR association rates varied across HLA loci, with DRB1 alleles showing the most associated TCRs and HLA-C alleles the fewest. Compared with the roughly 720-donor mean, donors in an Asian-associated ancestry cluster had fewer N-insertions in productive TCRs, according to a later genetic analysis. In vitro tests confirmed that a few of the cytomegalovirus-associated TCR beta chains recognize cytomegalovirus antigens. CMV serostatus was the only immune exposure information available for the cohort. In an earlier analysis of some 550 of the donors, most TCR beta V segments were observed in productive rearrangements about 90% or about 30% of the time, broadly matching IMGT annotations.

In total, about 650 healthy bone marrow donors made up the cohort. Cohort members were all nominally healthy when sampled, although unrecorded immune exposures were likely present. The donor tested CMV seronegative and was one of the 352 seronegative cohort members. A peripheral blood sample was provided by each donor, and peripheral blood mononuclear cells were used for TCR beta sequencing. The Qiagen DNeasy Blood Extraction Kit was used to extract genomic DNA from the blood cell samples. Sequencing was done on a sample of PBMCs. The receptor's source is a man in his forties or fifties in good health and CMV-seronegative.

The DNA reads TGTGCCAGCAGCTTAGCCAGAAACGAGCAGTACTTC. This sequence encodes CASSLARNEQYF. The chain employs TRBV7-9 and TRBJ2-7, with the D gene not confidently named. In the germline V gene (reference sequence), CDR1 corresponds to SEHNR and CDR2 to FQNEAQ. Counted from cysteine to phenylalanine, this CDR3 has 12 amino acids. Only the CDR3 DNA stays, 36 bases, in frame from base 1. The junction shows trimming of 0 bases on V and 5 bases on J, plus 5 bases between the germline ends.